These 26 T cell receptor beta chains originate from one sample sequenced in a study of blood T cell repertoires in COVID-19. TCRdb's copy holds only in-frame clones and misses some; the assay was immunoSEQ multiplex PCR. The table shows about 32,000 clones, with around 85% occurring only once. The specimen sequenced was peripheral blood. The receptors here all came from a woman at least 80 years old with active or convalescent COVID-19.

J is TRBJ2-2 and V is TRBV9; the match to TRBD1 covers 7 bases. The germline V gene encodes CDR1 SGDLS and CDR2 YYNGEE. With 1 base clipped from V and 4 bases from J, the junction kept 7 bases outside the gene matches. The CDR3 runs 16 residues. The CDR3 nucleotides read TGTGCCAGCAGCGTAACCGACAGGGTGCGCACCGGGGAGCTGTTTTTT. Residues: CASSVTDRVRTGELFF.

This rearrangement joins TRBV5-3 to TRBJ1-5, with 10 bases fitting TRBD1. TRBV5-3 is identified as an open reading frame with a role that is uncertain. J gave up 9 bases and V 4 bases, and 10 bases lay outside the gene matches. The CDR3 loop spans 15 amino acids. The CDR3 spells CARSPTGQGVWPQHF. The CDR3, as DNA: TGTGCCAGAAGCCCCACCGGACAGGGGGTATGGCCCCAGCATTTT.

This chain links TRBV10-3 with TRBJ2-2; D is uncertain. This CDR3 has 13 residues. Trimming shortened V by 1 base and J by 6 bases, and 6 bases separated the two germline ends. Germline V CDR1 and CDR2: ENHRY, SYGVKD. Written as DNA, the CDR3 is TGTGCCATCAGTGAGTTTGCGGCCGGGGAGCTGTTTTTT. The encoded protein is CAISEFAAGELFF.

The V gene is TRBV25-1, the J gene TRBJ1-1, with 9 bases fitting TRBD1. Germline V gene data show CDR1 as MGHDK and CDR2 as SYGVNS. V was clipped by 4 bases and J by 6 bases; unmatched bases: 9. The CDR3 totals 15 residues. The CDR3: CASSGRTGDTSEAFF. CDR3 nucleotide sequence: TGTGCCAGCAGTGGCCGGACAGGGGATACTTCTGAAGCTTTCTTT.

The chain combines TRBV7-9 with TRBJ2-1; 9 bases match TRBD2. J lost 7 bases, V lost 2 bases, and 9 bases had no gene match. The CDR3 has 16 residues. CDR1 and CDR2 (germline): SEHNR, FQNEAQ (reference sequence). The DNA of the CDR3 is TGTGCCAGCAGCTTATGGCTAGCGGGAACGGGTAATGAGCAGTTCTTC. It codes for CASSLWLAGTGNEQFF.

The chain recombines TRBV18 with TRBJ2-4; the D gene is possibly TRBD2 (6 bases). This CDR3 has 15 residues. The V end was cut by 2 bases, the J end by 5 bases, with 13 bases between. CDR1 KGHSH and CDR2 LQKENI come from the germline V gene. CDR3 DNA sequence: TGTGCCAGCTCACCAAGCGGATGGGAGGAAAACATTCAGTACTTC. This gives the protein CASSPSGWEENIQYF. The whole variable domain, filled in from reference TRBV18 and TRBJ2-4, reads NAGVMQNPRHLVRRRGQEARLRCSPMKGHSHVYWYRQLPEEGLKFMVYLQKENIIDESGMPKERFSAEFPKEGPSILRIQQVVRGDSAAYFCASSPSGWEENIQYFGAGTRLSVL.

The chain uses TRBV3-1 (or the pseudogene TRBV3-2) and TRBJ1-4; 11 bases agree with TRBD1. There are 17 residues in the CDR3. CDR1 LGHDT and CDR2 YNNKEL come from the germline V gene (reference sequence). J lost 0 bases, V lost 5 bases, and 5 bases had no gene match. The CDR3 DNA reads TGTGCCAGCAGCAAGGACAGGGGGCTAGCAACTAATGAAAAACTGTTTTTT. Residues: CASSKDRGLATNEKLFF.

In DNA, the CDR3 is TGTGCCAGCAGTTCGGGACAGATTAATTCACCCCTCCACTTT. Translation: CASSSGQINSPLHF. The chain links TRBV7-9 to TRBJ1-6; 7 nucleotides match TRBD1. The CDR3 covers 14 residues. The ends lost 6 bases at V and 6 bases at J; junction bases unmatched: 5. Germline values: CDR1 SEHNR, CDR2 FQNEAQ (reference sequence).

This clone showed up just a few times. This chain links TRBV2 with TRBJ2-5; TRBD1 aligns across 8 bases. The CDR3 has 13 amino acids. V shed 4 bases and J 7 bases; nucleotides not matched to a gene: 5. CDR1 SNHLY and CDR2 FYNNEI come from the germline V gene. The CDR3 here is CASSATGDGTQYF. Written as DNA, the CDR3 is TGTGCCAGCAGTGCGACAGGGGACGGGACCCAGTACTTC.

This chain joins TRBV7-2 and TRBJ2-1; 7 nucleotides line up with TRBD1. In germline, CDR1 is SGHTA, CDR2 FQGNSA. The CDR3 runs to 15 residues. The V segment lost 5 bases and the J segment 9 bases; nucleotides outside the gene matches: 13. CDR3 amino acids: CASSTDRVRAGEQFF. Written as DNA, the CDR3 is TGTGCCAGCAGCACCGACAGGGTCAGGGCTGGTGAGCAGTTCTTC. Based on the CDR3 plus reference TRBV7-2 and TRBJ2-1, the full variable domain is GAGVSQSPSNKVTEKGKDVELRCDPISGHTALYWYRQSLGQGLEFLIYFQGNSAPDKSGLPSDRFSAERTGGSVSTLTIQRTQQEDSAVYLCASSTDRVRAGEQFFGPGTRLTVL.

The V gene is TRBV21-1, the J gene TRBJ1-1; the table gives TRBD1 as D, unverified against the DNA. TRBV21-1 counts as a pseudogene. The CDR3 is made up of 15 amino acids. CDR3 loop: CASAASQGMNTEAFF. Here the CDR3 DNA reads TGTGCCAGCGCAGCTTCCCAGGGGATGAACACTGAAGCTTTCTTT.

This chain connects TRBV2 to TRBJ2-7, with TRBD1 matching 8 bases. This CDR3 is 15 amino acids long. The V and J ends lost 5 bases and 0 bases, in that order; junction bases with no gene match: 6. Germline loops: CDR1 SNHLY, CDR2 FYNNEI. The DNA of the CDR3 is TGTGCCAGCAGTTCAGGGGGCCGTTTCTCCTACGAGCAGTACTTC. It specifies CASSSGGRFSYEQYF.

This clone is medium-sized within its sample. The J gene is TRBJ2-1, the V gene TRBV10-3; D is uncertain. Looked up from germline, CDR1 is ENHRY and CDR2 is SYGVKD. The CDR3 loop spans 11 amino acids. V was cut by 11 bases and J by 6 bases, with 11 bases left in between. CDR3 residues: CAVSTGNEQFF. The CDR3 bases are TGTGCCGTGTCGACTGGCAATGAGCAGTTCTTC.

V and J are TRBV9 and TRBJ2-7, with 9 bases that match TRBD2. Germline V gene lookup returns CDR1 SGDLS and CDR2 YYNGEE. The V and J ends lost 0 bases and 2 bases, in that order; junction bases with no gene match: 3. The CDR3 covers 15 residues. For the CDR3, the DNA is TGTGCCAGCAGCGTAGAGGCGGGAGGGCCCTACGAGCAGTACTTC. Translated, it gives CASSVEAGGPYEQYF. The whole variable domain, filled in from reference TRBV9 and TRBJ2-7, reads DSGVTQTPKHLITATGQRVTLRCSPRSGDLSVYWYQQSLDQGLQFLIQYYNGEERAKGNILERFSAQQFPDLHSELNLSSLELGDSALYFCASSVEAGGPYEQYFGPGTRLTVT.

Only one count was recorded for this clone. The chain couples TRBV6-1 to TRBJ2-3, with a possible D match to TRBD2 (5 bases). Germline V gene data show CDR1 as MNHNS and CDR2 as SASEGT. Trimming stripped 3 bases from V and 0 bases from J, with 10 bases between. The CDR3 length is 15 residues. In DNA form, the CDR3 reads TGTGCCAGCAGTGACACTAGACGGAGCACAGATACGCAGTATTTT. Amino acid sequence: CASSDTRRSTDTQYF.

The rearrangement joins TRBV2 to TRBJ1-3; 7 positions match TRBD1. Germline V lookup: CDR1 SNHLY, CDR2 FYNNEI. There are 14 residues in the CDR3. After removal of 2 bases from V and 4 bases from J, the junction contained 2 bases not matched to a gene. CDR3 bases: TGTGCCAGCAGTGAACGACAGGGAGGAAACACCATATATTTT. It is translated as CASSERQGGNTIYF.

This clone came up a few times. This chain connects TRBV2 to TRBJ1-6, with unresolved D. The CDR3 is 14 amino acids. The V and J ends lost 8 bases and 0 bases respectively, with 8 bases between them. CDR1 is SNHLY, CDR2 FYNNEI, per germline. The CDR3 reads CASGLSSYNSPLHF. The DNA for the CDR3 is TGTGCCAGCGGACTTAGCTCCTATAATTCACCCCTCCACTTT.

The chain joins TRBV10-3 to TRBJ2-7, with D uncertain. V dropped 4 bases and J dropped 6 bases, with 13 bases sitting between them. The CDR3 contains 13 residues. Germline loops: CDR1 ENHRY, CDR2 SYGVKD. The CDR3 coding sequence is TGTGCCATCAGTGCTGGTCAGCCAGGCGAGCAGTACTTC. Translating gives CAISAGQPGEQYF.

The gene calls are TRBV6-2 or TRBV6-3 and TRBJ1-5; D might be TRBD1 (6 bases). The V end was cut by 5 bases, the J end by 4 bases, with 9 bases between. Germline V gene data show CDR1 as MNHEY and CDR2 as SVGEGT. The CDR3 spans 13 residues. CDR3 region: CASSRTGNQPQHF. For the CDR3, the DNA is TGTGCCAGCAGTCGCACAGGGAATCAGCCCCAGCATTTT.

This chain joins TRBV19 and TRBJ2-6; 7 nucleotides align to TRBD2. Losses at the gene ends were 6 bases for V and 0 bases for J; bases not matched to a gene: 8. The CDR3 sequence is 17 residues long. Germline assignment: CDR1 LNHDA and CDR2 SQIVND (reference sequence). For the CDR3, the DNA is TGTGCCAGTAGAAGGCAGGGACTAAGCTCTGGGGCCAACGTCCTGACTTTC. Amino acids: CASRRQGLSSGANVLTF.

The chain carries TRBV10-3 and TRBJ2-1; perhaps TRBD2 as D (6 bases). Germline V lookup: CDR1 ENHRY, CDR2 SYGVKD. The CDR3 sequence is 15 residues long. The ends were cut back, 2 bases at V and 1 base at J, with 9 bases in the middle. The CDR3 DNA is TGTGCCATCAGTGAGGAAGGGACTTCCTACAATGAGCAGTTCTTC. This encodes CAISEEGTSYNEQFF.

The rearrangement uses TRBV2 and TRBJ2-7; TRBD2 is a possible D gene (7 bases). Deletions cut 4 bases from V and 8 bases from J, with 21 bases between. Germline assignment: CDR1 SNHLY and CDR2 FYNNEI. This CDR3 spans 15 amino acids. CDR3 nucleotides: TGTGCCAGCAGTGGGACGCGGGGGCCCCCTTTGAAGCAGTACTTC. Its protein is CASSGTRGPPLKQYF.

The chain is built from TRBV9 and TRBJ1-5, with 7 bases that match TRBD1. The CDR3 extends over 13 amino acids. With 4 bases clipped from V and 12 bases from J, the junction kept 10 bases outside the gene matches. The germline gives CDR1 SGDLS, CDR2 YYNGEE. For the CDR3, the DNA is TGTGCCAGCAGCTTAGACAGGGCAGGCGACCAGCATTTT. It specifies CASSLDRAGDQHF.

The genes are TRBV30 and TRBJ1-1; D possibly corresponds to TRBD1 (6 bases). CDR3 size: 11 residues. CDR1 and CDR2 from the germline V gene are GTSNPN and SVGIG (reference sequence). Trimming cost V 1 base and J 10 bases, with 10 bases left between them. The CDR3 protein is CAWSEDSGAFF. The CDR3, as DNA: TGTGCCTGGAGTGAGGACAGTGGAGCTTTCTTT.

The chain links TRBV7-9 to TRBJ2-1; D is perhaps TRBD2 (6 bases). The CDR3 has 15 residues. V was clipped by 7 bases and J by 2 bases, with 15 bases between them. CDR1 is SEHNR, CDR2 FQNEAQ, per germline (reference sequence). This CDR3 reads CASIRASATYNEQFF. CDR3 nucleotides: TGTGCCAGCATCCGGGCTAGCGCCACCTACAATGAGCAGTTCTTC.

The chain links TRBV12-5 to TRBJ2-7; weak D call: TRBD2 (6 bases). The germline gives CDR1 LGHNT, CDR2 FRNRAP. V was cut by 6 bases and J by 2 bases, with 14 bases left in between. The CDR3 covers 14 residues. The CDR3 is CASGRTTAAYEQYF. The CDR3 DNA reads TGTGCTAGTGGAAGGACTACCGCCGCCTACGAGCAGTACTTC. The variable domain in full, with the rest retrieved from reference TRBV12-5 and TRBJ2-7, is DARVTQTPRHKVTEMGQEVTMRCQPILGHNTVFWYRQTMMQGLELLAYFRNRAPLDDSGMPKDRFSAEMPDATLATLKIQPSEPRDSAVYFCASGRTTAAYEQYFGPGTRLTVT.